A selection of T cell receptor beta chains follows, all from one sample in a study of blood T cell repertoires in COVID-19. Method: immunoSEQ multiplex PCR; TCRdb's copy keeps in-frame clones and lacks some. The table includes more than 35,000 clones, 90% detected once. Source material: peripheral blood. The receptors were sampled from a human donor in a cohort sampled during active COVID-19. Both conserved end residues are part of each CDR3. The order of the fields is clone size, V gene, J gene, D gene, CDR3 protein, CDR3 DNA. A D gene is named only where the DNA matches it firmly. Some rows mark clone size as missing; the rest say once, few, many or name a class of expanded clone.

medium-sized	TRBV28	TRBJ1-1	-	CASSWPQRSDSPEAFF	TGTGCCAGCAGTTGGCCGCAAAGATCGGACAGCCCAGAAGCTTTCTTT
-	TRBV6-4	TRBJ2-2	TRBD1	CASSRNRGGELFF	TGTGCCAGCAGCCGAAACAGGGGCGGGGAGCTGTTTTTT
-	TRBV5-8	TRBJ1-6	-	CASSLDARYNSPLHF	TGTGCCAGCAGCTTGGATGCGCGATATAATTCACCCCTCCACTTT
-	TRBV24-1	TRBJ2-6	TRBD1	CATSEAGGVPGANVLTF	TGTGCCACCAGTGAGGCAGGGGGTGTCCCTGGGGCCAACGTCCTGACTTTC
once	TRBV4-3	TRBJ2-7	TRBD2	CASSQDREAAPFPTGYEQYF	TGCGCCAGCAGCCAAGATCGGGAGGCCGCCCCTTTCCCCACCGGGTACGAGCAGTACTTC
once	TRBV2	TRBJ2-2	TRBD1	CASRSPPGQKTGELFF	TGTGCCAGCAGATCTCCCCCGGGACAGAAAACCGGGGAGCTGTTTTTT
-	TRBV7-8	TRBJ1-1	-	CASSLTAGMGSTEAFF	TGTGCCAGCAGCTTAACGGCGGGGATGGGGAGCACTGAAGCTTTCTTT
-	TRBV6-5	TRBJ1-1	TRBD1	CASRGTGETEAFF	TGTGCCAGCAGAGGGACAGGGGAGACTGAAGCTTTCTTT
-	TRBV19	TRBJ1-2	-	CASRTDPNYGYTF	TGTGCCAGTAGGACAGATCCTAACTATGGCTACACCTTC
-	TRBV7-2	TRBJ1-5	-	CASSPGGLQPQHF	TGTGCCAGCAGCCCCGGAGGTCTTCAGCCCCAGCATTTT
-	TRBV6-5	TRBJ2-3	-	CASSYQRSPTDTQYF	TGTGCCAGCAGTTACCAGCGGTCGCCCACAGATACGCAGTATTTT
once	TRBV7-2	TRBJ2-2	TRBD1	CASSRRTGVETGELFF	TGTGCCAGCAGCCGCCGGACAGGGGTTGAGACCGGGGAGCTGTTTTTT
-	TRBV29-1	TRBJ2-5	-	CSLQGTETQYF	TGCAGCCTACAGGGAACGGAGACCCAGTACTTC
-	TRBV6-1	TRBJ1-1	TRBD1	CASSEARDRLNTEAFF	TGTGCCAGCAGTGAAGCGCGGGACAGGTTGAACACTGAAGCTTTCTTT
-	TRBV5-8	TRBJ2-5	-	CASSLGYYTETQYF	TGTGCCAGCAGCTTGGGATATTACACGGAGACCCAGTACTTC
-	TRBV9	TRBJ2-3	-	CASSPGTSADTQYF	TGTGCCAGCAGCCCCGGGACTTCCGCAGATACGCAGTATTTT
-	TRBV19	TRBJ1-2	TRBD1	CASSKGAGANGYTF	TGTGCCAGTAGTAAGGGGGCCGGGGCAAATGGCTACACCTTC
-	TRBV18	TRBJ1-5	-	CASSPGGLGQPQHF	TGTGCCAGCTCACCAGGAGGGTTGGGTCAGCCCCAGCATTTT
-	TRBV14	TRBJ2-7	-	CASSQRTVSYEQYF	TGTGCCAGCAGCCAACGGACAGTCTCCTACGAGCAGTACTTC
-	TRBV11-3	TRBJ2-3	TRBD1	CASSPYKGARQYF	TGTGCCAGCAGCCCATATAAGGGGGCGCGTCAGTATTTT
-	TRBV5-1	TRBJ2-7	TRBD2	CASSSSGLAAAEQYF	TGCGCCAGCAGCTCCTCGGGACTAGCAGCGGCCGAGCAGTACTTC
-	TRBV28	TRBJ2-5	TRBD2	CAMSTSGRGETQYF	TGTGCCATGTCGACTAGCGGGAGAGGGGAGACCCAGTACTTC
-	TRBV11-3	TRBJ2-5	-	CASSLDGASQETQYF	TGTGCCAGCAGCTTAGATGGGGCCAGCCAAGAGACCCAGTACTTC
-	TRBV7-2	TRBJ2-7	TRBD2	CASNPPGLAGASEQYF	TGTGCCAGCAACCCGCCCGGCCTAGCGGGAGCCTCCGAGCAGTACTTC
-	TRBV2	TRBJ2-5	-	CASSEVVLKQETQYF	TGTGCCAGCAGTGAGGTGGTGCTAAAACAAGAGACCCAGTACTTC
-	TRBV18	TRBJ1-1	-	CASSLRGEAFF	TGTGCCAGCTCACTCCGGGGTGAAGCTTTCTTT
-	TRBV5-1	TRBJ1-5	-	CASWTVHSNQPQHF	TGCGCCAGCTGGACTGTCCATAGCAATCAGCCCCAGCATTTT
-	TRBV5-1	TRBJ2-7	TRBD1	CASSAGQGAAYEQYF	TGCGCCAGCAGCGCGGGACAGGGGGCTGCCTACGAGCAGTACTTC
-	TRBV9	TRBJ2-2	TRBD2	CASSVARLAGGGINAGELFF	TGTGCCAGCAGCGTAGCTCGTCTAGCGGGAGGCGGTATAAACGCCGGGGAGCTGTTTTTT
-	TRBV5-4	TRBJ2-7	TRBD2	CASSLPLTGRARGEQYF	TGTGCCAGCAGCCTACCTTTGACTGGGAGGGCCCGCGGCGAGCAGTACTTC
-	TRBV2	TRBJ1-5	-	CASSEDRQNQPQHF	TGTGCCAGCAGTGAAGACAGGCAGAATCAGCCCCAGCATTTT
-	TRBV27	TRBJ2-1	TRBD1	CDRGRETSNEQFF	TGTGATAGGGGGCGAGAGACGAGCAATGAGCAGTTCTTC
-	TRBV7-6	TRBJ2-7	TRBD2	CASSAGLAEPSYEQYF	TGTGCCAGCAGCGCAGGACTAGCGGAGCCCTCCTACGAGCAGTACTTC
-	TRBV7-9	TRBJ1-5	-	CASSYTESNQPQHF	TGTGCCAGCAGCTATACAGAAAGCAATCAGCCCCAGCATTTT
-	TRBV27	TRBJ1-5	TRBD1	CASSSRGDRAQPQHF	TGTGCCAGCAGCTCTCGCGGCGACAGGGCCCAGCCCCAGCATTTT
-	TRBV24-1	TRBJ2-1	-	CATSDRTRGANDEQFF	TGTGCCACCAGTGATAGGACTCGGGGGGCGAACGATGAGCAGTTCTTC
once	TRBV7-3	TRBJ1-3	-	CASSPRGGTGNTIYF	TGTGCCAGCAGCCCCCGGGGGGGTACTGGAAACACCATATATTTT
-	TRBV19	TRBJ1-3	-	CASNGDNIAGNTIYF	TGTGCCAGTAATGGGGACAACATCGCAGGAAACACCATATATTTT
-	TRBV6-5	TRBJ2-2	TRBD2	CASRSSGRRAGELFF	TGTGCCAGCAGATCTAGCGGGAGGAGAGCCGGGGAGCTGTTTTTT
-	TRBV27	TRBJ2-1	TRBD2	CASSFILLPGLAGPEQFF	TGTGCCAGCAGTTTTATCCTACTCCCGGGACTAGCGGGACCTGAGCAGTTCTTC
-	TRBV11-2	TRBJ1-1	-	CASSSRRNTEAFF	TGTGCCAGCAGCTCGAGAAGGAACACTGAAGCTTTCTTT
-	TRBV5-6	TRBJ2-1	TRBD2	CASSLLAGVRNEQFF	TGTGCCAGCAGCTTACTAGCGGGAGTCCGGAATGAGCAGTTCTTC
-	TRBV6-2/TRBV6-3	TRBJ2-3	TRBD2	CASSPSRTSGNTDTQYF	TGTGCCAGCAGCCCTAGTAGGACTAGCGGGAACACAGATACGCAGTATTTT
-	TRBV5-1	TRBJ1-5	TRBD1	CASSLGQGDQPQHF	TGCGCCAGCAGCTTGGGACAGGGAGATCAGCCCCAGCATTTT
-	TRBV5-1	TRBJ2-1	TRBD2	CASSPGAAGAFYNEQFF	TGCGCCAGCAGCCCAGGGGCAGCGGGAGCTTTCTACAATGAGCAGTTCTTC
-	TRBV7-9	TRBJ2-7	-	CASSSSGLTGYEQYF	TGTGCCAGCAGCTCCAGCGGGTTAACGGGCTACGAGCAGTACTTC
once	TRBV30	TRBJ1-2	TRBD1	CAWSMAGGGYGYTF	TGTGCCTGGAGTATGGCAGGGGGCGGCTATGGCTACACCTTC
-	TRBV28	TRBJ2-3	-	CASSLLVGSSRAQYF	TGTGCCAGCAGTTTATTGGTCGGCTCTAGCCGAGCGCAGTATTTT
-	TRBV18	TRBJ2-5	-	CASSPRAGETQYF	TGTGCCAGCTCACCACGGGCGGGAGAGACCCAGTACTTC
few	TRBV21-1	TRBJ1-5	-	CASSKRSGQGNQPQHF	TGTGCCAGCAGCAAAAGGTCAGGGCAGGGCAATCAGCCCCAGCATTTT
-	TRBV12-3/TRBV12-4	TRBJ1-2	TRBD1	CASSLGTGLF	TGTGCCAGCAGTCTCGGGACAGGGTTGTTC
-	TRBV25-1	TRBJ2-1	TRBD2	CASSDLTGWPSGYNEQFF	TGTGCCAGCAGTGACTTAACAGGGTGGCCTAGCGGGTACAATGAGCAGTTCTTC
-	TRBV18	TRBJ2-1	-	CASSQGGIGANEQFF	TGTGCCAGCTCACAGGGAGGTATCGGGGCCAATGAGCAGTTCTTC
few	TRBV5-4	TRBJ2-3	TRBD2	CASSLGLAGELGGYTQYF	TGTGCCAGCAGCCTGGGACTAGCGGGAGAGCTCGGGGGGTATACGCAGTATTTT
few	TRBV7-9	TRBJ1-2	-	CASSLDGGSGYTF	TGTGCCAGCAGCTTAGATGGGGGCAGCGGCTACACCTTC
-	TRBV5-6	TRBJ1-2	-	CASSLGPQGYGYTF	TGTGCCAGCAGCTTGGGTCCCCAGGGCTATGGCTACACCTTC
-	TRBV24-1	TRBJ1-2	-	CATSDLQDYGYTF	TGTGCCACCAGTGATTTGCAGGACTATGGCTACACCTTC
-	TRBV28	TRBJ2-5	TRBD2	CASSPLGEGRYQTQYF	TGTGCCAGCAGTCCGTTAGGGGAGGGACGCTACCAGACCCAGTACTTC
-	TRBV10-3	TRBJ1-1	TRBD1	CAIRRGVGTANTEAFF	TGTGCCATCAGGCGGGGGGTGGGGACAGCTAACACTGAAGCTTTCTTT
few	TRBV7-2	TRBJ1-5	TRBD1	CASSARTGEGQPQHF	TGTGCCAGCAGCGCCCGGACAGGGGAGGGTCAGCCCCAGCATTTT